These 15 T cell receptor beta chains were sequenced from one sample in a study of T cell responses to AZD1222 COVID-19 vaccine. TCRdb's table, derived via immunoSEQ multiplex PCR, lists solely in-frame clones and lacks some. The table shows about 150,000 clones, with around nine tenths occurring only once. The specimen comprised peripheral blood, sampled 28 days after the second AZD1222 dose. The receptor source for this set is an adult who received the AZD1222 COVID-19 vaccine.

Remarks on this clone: The same CDR3 arises from other DNA sequences in this sample as well. For the CDR3, the DNA is TGTGCCAGTAGTACAGGGGGCTCCTACGAGCAGTACTTC. Translated, it gives CASSTGGSYEQYF. This chain joins TRBV19 and TRBJ2-7; TRBD1 matches 7 bases. CDR3 length: 13 amino acids. V gave up 4 bases and J gave up 0 bases; unmatched junction bases: 0. The germline V gene has CDR1 LNHDA and CDR2 SQIVND (reference sequence).

This clone occurred a few times. The V call is TRBV6-5, the J call TRBJ2-1; 11 positions match TRBD2. The CDR3 has 15 amino acids. The V and J ends lost 7 bases and 9 bases, in that order; junction bases with no gene match: 11. CDR1 MNHEY and CDR2 SVGAGI come from the germline V gene. The CDR3 loop reads CASTGLGLAAAEQFF. The CDR3 DNA reads TGTGCCAGCACCGGCTTGGGACTAGCGGCCGCTGAGCAGTTCTTC.

This clone occurred once. The J gene is TRBJ1-2, the V gene TRBV2; 9 bases align to TRBD1. This CDR3 has 15 residues. J gave up 5 bases and V 8 bases, and 12 bases lay outside the gene matches. The V gene's germline CDR1 is SNHLY and CDR2 FYNNEI. CDR3 loop: CASSSGDRELYGYTF. CDR3 DNA sequence: TGTGCCAGCTCTTCCGGGGACAGGGAACTTTATGGCTACACCTTC.

The rearrangement uses TRBV27 and TRBJ1-1; weak D call: TRBD1 (6 bases). V gave up 0 bases and J gave up 3 bases, with 14 bases separating them. Looked up from germline, CDR1 is MNHEY and CDR2 is SMNVEV (reference sequence). The CDR3 totals 16 residues. The CDR3 coding sequence is TGTGCCAGCAGTTTATCAGCAGGGGAGTGGGACACTGAAGCTTTCTTT. It specifies CASSLSAGEWDTEAFF.

The chain employs TRBV12-3 or TRBV12-4 and TRBJ2-1; D remains ambiguous. Trimming stripped 3 bases from V and 10 bases from J, with 7 bases between. CDR3 length: 11 residues. The CDR3 region has the DNA TGTGCCAGCAGTTTCAGTGACGAGCAGTTCTTC. Encoded protein: CASSFSDEQFF.

The chain combines TRBV7-9 with TRBJ1-4; 10 bases are a match to TRBD1. CDR1 and CDR2 (germline): SEHNR, FQNEAQ (reference sequence). J gave up 8 bases and V 4 bases, and 4 bases lay outside the gene matches. The CDR3 contains 14 residues. CDR3 DNA: TGTGCCAGCAGCTCGGACAGGGGGGGAGAAAAACTGTTTTTT. Translating it yields CASSSDRGGEKLFF.

V and J are TRBV19 and TRBJ1-6, with D uncertain. In germline, CDR1 is LNHDA, CDR2 SQIVND (reference sequence). V was trimmed by 6 bases and J by 0 bases, leaving 12 bases between them. The CDR3 extends over 16 amino acids. The CDR3 sequence: CASRSLQSSYNSPLHF. In DNA form, the CDR3 reads TGTGCCAGTAGAAGCCTTCAAAGCTCCTATAATTCACCCCTCCACTTT.

This clone showed up just once. V and J are TRBV20-1 and TRBJ1-1; maybe TRBD1 (5 bases). Trimming removed 5 bases from V and 11 bases from J, with 15 bases in between. CDR3 length equals 11 residues. Germline lookup yields CDR1 DFQATT and CDR2 SNEGSKA (reference sequence). CDR3 loop: CSAPRGTFAFF. The CDR3 DNA reads TGCAGTGCTCCGAGAGGGACGTTTGCTTTCTTT.

This clone was seen just once. The chain joins TRBV10-2 to TRBJ2-7; 9 bases line up with TRBD2. The CDR3 runs to 15 residues. From germline, CDR1 is WSHSY and CDR2 SAAADI. After removal of 6 bases from V and 0 bases from J, the junction contained 6 bases not matched to a gene. CDR3 region: CASSPTSGSSYEQYF. The CDR3 DNA reads TGCGCCAGCAGCCCGACTAGCGGTAGCTCCTACGAGCAGTACTTC.

The CDR3 here is CAISESKGATNEQFF. The CDR3 nucleotides are TGTGCCATCAGTGAGTCGAAAGGGGCTACCAATGAGCAGTTCTTC. The chain uses TRBV10-3 and TRBJ2-1; TRBD1 might be the D (5 bases). The CDR3 consists of 15 residues. V was shortened by 0 bases and J by 6 bases, with 12 bases between the two germline ends. CDR1 is ENHRY and CDR2 is SYGVKD in the germline V gene.

This rearrangement joins TRBV2 to TRBJ1-1; D is perhaps TRBD1 (5 bases). This CDR3 has 14 residues. Looked up from germline, CDR1 is SNHLY and CDR2 is FYNNEI. V was shortened by 6 bases and J by 4 bases, with 15 bases between the two germline ends. CDR3 nucleotide sequence: TGTGCCAGCAGGGGACGGGACGGGACCACTGAAGCTTTCTTT. Translation gives CASRGRDGTTEAFF.

The chain employs TRBV25-1 and TRBJ1-5; maybe TRBD1 (5 bases). The germline V gene encodes CDR1 MGHDK and CDR2 SYGVNS. This CDR3 region has 15 residues. Trimming took 0 bases from V and 4 from J, leaving 10 bases between them. CDR3 nucleotide sequence: TGTGCCAGCAGTGAATACGCAGGGTGGAATCAGCCCCAGCATTTT. Its protein is CASSEYAGWNQPQHF.

This sequence joins TRBV2 and TRBJ2-1; no reliable D call. Looked up from germline, CDR1 is SNHLY and CDR2 is FYNNEI. The CDR3 totals 14 residues. V was trimmed by 0 bases and J by 6 bases, leaving 9 bases between them. DNA of the CDR3: TGTGCCAGCAGTGAAGCGCTTCCGGGCAATGAGCAGTTCTTC. Amino acids: CASSEALPGNEQFF.

The chain recombines TRBV6-5 with TRBJ1-1; D remains ambiguous. CDR1 is MNHEY, CDR2 SVGAGI, per germline. V dropped 4 bases and J dropped 1 base, with 7 bases sitting between them. The CDR3 has 13 residues. The CDR3 DNA reads TGTGCCAGCAGTTGGTACAAGAACACTGAAGCTTTCTTT. It codes for CASSWYKNTEAFF.

This chain connects TRBV6-5 to TRBJ1-1; a weak D match, TRBD1 (5 bases). The germline V and J ends were trimmed by 6 bases and 11 bases, with 16 bases remaining between them. The germline V gene encodes CDR1 MNHEY and CDR2 SVGAGI. This CDR3 contains 12 residues. The CDR3: CASSSALGEAFF. The CDR3 DNA follows: TGTGCCAGCAGCTCAGCTCTGGGGGAGGCTTTCTTT.